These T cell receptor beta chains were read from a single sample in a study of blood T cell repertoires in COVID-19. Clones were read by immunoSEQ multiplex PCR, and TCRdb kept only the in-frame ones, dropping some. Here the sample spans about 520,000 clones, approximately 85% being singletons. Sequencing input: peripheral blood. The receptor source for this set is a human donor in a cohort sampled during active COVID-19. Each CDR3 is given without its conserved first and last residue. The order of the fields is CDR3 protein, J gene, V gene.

CDR3: ASSLSDGRAYTDTQY
J: TRBJ2-3
V: TRBV7-9

CDR3: ASSLDSFNSPLH
J: TRBJ1-6
V: TRBV5-6

CDR3: ASSIQGTYEQY
J: TRBJ2-7
V: TRBV19

CDR3: ASSFSGSPNTGELF
J: TRBJ2-2
V: TRBV9

CDR3: ASSLVPRQTTNYGYT
J: TRBJ1-2
V: TRBV7-2

CDR3: ATSEDNLNIQY
J: TRBJ2-4
V: TRBV24-1

CDR3: ASSLQGNSGANVLT
J: TRBJ2-6
V: TRBV18

CDR3: ASSLGRGDTEAF
J: TRBJ1-1
V: TRBV7-2

CDR3: ASSQRGTYDQPQH
J: TRBJ1-5
V: TRBV28

CDR3: ASSVVSGIYNEQF
J: TRBJ2-1
V: TRBV7-2

CDR3: ASTPWGGPANTEAF
J: TRBJ1-1
V: TRBV19

CDR3: ASSGTVDPGRGYT
J: TRBJ1-2
V: TRBV5-4

CDR3: ASSFTRDSSSYEQY
J: TRBJ2-7
V: TRBV7-9

CDR3: SVARTADMNTEAF
J: TRBJ1-1
V: TRBV29-1

CDR3: AWSARDGRYGYT
J: TRBJ1-2
V: TRBV30

CDR3: AWRGSGNSPLH
J: TRBJ1-6
V: TRBV30

CDR3: ASRPQLQATDTQY
J: TRBJ2-3
V: TRBV5-1

CDR3: ASSSLGQGEKLF
J: TRBJ1-4
V: TRBV19

CDR3: ASSPGQSEAF
J: TRBJ1-1
V: TRBV10-1

CDR3: ASSPAYNSYEQY
J: TRBJ2-7
V: TRBV18

CDR3: ASTPIAGETYEQY
J: TRBJ2-7
V: TRBV5-1

CDR3: ASSPQRTFNNEQF
J: TRBJ2-1
V: TRBV6-5

CDR3: ASSSPGGAQGIYGYT
J: TRBJ1-2
V: TRBV27

CDR3: ASSRRQLRGYT
J: TRBJ1-2
V: TRBV14

CDR3: ASSSRGQGDTEAF
J: TRBJ1-1
V: TRBV18

CDR3: ASSLPSGTPNEQF
J: TRBJ2-1
V: TRBV3-1/TRBV3-2

CDR3: ASSQERDRNTYEQY
J: TRBJ2-7
V: TRBV4-3

CDR3: ASSQVTGATEAF
J: TRBJ1-1
V: TRBV3-1/TRBV3-2

CDR3: ASSPTSFVSGSETQY
J: TRBJ2-5
V: TRBV18